Below, 8 T cell receptor beta chains from the same sample are listed, as sequenced in a study of lymphopenia after photon versus proton radiotherapy. The assay was immunoSEQ multiplex PCR, and TCRdb's table has in-frame clones only and misses some. The sample records 50,000 or so clones, 92% being singletons. The sample in question was peripheral blood, obtained from a patient treated with photon-based radiotherapy. The receptor source for this set is a woman aged 40 to 50 with cholangiocarcinoma.

The chain links TRBV11-2 to TRBJ1-1; unclear D gene. The CDR3 is 16 residues long. Germline CDR1 SGHAT, CDR2 FQNNGV. V lost 4 bases to trimming and J lost 1 base, with 16 bases between them. The CDR3: CASSSFKGSSNTEAFF. CDR3 in DNA: TGTGCCAGCAGCTCGTTCAAAGGCAGCTCGAACACTGAAGCTTTCTTT.

The J gene is TRBJ2-2, the V gene TRBV9; TRBD1 aligns across 10 bases. Losses at the gene ends were 4 bases for V and 6 bases for J; bases not matched to a gene: 6. The germline V gene has CDR1 SGDLS and CDR2 YYNGEE. This CDR3 contains 15 residues. The CDR3 sequence is CASSSGTGASGELFF. As DNA, the CDR3 is TGTGCCAGCAGCTCCGGGACAGGGGCTTCCGGGGAGCTGTTTTTT.

This clone was counted a single time. The chain is built from TRBV6-5 and TRBJ1-2; D gene ambiguous. Germline lookup yields CDR1 MNHEY and CDR2 SVGAGI. The germline V and J ends were trimmed by 2 bases and 2 bases, with 9 bases remaining between them. This CDR3 contains 14 residues. The CDR3 is CASSYDRENYGYTF. Written as DNA, the CDR3 is TGTGCCAGCAGTTACGACCGGGAAAACTATGGCTACACCTTC.

CDR3 sequence: CASSQRWAEQFF. The CDR3 DNA follows: TGTGCCAGCAGCCAACGGTGGGCTGAGCAGTTCTTC. The chain recombines TRBV14 with TRBJ2-1; D remains ambiguous. Germline-derived CDR1 and CDR2 are SGHDN and FVKESK. The V end lost 2 bases, the J end lost 9 bases, and 8 bases lay between the germline ends. The CDR3 totals 12 residues.

The chain has TRBV9 and TRBJ2-5; maybe TRBD1 (5 bases). TRBJ2-7 matches the DNA end more closely, so the J call is doubtful. The CDR3 has 15 residues. The germline CDR1 and CDR2 sequences are SGDLS and YYNGEE. The CDR3 DNA follows: TGTGCCAGCAGCGTAGCCGACAGTAGCTCCTACGAGCAGTACTTC. It specifies CASSVADSSSYEQYF.

This clone turned up a few times. The V call is TRBV6-6, the J call TRBJ1-2, with 9 bases matching TRBD1. This CDR3 spans 16 amino acids. The germline V gene has CDR1 MNHNY and CDR2 SVGAGI (reference sequence). J lost 6 bases, V lost 6 bases, and 14 bases had no gene match. CDR3 sequence reads: CASRSFLTGGSDGYTF. CDR3 nucleotides: TGTGCCAGCAGATCCTTTTTAACAGGGGGCTCGGATGGCTACACCTTC.

The chain employs TRBV7-9 and TRBJ2-1; 11 bases are a match to TRBD2. From germline, CDR1 is SEHNR and CDR2 FQNEAQ (reference sequence). Trimming removed 5 bases from V and 2 bases from J; junction bases left unmatched: 8. This CDR3 comprises 17 residues. CDR3 sequence: CASSPPSLAGAYNEQFF. The CDR3 DNA reads as TGTGCCAGCAGCCCCCCATCACTAGCGGGGGCCTACAATGAGCAGTTCTTC.

The chain links TRBV19 to TRBJ1-6; weak D call: TRBD1 (6 bases). The CDR3 length is 15 residues. Germline CDR1 reads LNHDA; CDR2 reads SQIVND (reference sequence). Deletions cut 5 bases from V and 4 bases from J, with 12 bases between. In DNA, the CDR3 is TGTGCCAGTAGTGTCTCCGGGACATATAATTCACCCCTCCACTTT. It translates to CASSVSGTYNSPLHF.